This TCR beta chain was sequenced during a study of OX40 agonist ivuxolimab in advanced cancers. Study background: Every 2 weeks, patients got intravenous ivuxolimab at one of six dose levels (0.01-10 mg/kg). Overall study results and limits: Clonal expansion in partial responders at 0.1-3.0 mg/kg ranked among the lowest.

The germline gives CDR1 MNHNS, CDR2 SASEGT. The germline V and J ends were trimmed by 6 bases and 0 bases, with 12 bases remaining between them. The CDR3 runs 15 residues. TCRdb's table, derived via immunoSEQ multiplex PCR, lists solely in-frame clones and lacks some. The sample lists tens of thousands of clones, around 84% seen once, with approximately 1% in the top ten. Points on this clone: The target antigen is unknown.

Patients were excluded for autoimmune disease history or systemic immunosuppression. The J gene is TRBJ1-3, the V gene TRBV6-1; D is perhaps TRBD1 (6 bases). The starting material was CD4+ or CD8+ T cells sorted from blood, obtained in a trial of the OX40 agonist ivuxolimab. This sequence was found in an adult with an advanced solid tumor such as melanoma, head and neck, liver or kidney cancer. The CDR3 DNA reads as TGTGCCAGCAGGACGGGACATCACTCTGGAAACACCATATATTTT. As protein: CASRTGHHSGNTIYF.